This TCR beta chain derives from a study of T cells in localized non-small cell lung cancer. Study-wide points: It remains possible that heterogeneity exists, since only one tumor region was sequenced. Higher adjacent-lung clonality was associated with shorter survival. Uninvolved adjacent lung showed the highest T cell clonality, exceeding tumor.

Sequencing used immunoSEQ multiplex PCR; TCRdb keeps in-frame clones, though not all of them. The data hold around 50,000 clones, with roughly four fifths observed a single time. Germline CDR1 is SEHNR and CDR2 is FQNEAQ (reference sequence). The CDR3 is 12 residues long. Trimming removed 5 bases at V and 3 bases at J, with 4 bases between. Regarding this clone: As yet, its antigen is unknown.

V gene TRBV7-9 combines with J gene TRBJ2-2; no reliable D call. This clonotype was obtained from a female donor over 55 with stage II squamous cell lung carcinoma. This material consisted of peripheral blood, taken before any cancer treatment. The CDR3 DNA is TGTGCCAGCAGCGCCTACACCGGGGAGCTGTTTTTT. Its translation is CASSAYTGELFF.